The 20 T cell receptor beta chains in this list originate from one sample, sequenced in a study of identical twins. Using its own MiXCR run on the 5' RACE reads, TCRdb lists one record per CDR3 protein. The sample carries about 890,000 distinct CDR3 sequences, about 12% recorded once. In addition, the sample was reused for a study of yellow fever vaccine responses in identical twins.

Sequenced material: PBMCs. These receptors came from a woman aged 18-30 years in good health.

Only a few counts were recorded for this clonotype. V gene TRBV6-5 combines with J gene TRBJ2-2, with 7 bases matching TRBD2. V lost 3 bases, J lost 6 bases, and 10 bases stayed unmatched. Germline V CDR1 and CDR2: MNHEY, SVGAGI. CDR3 length: 16 amino acids. The CDR3 sequence: CASSYERGGIPGELFF. The CDR3 DNA sequence: TGTGCCAGCAGTTATGAGCGGGGAGGGATCCCCGGGGAGCTGTTTTTT.

The chain recombines TRBV6-5 with TRBJ2-2; D may be TRBD1 or TRBD2 (5 bases each). In germline, CDR1 is MNHEY, CDR2 SVGAGI. V gave up 0 bases and J gave up 4 bases, with 9 bases separating them. There are 15 residues in the CDR3. The CDR3 DNA sequence: TGTGCCAGCAGTTACTCGAGGGGTCCCACCGGGGAGCTGTTTTTT. Its protein is CASSYSRGPTGELFF.

Ten or more counts support this clonotype. This chain links TRBV25-1 with TRBJ1-1, with D maybe TRBD1 (5 bases). Germline V gives CDR1 MGHDK, CDR2 SYGVNS. Trimming removed 3 bases at V and 2 bases at J, with 19 bases between. The CDR3 is 17 residues long. CDR3 bases: TGTGCCAGCAGTGATGGGTTAAGATATGGGGGAAACACTGAAGCTTTCTTT. It specifies CASSDGLRYGGNTEAFF. Looking up the rest from reference TRBV25-1 and TRBJ1-1 gives the full variable domain: EADIYQTPRYLVIGTGKKITLECSQTMGHDKMYWYQQDPGMELHLIHYSYGVNSTEKGDLSSESTVSRIRTEHFPLTLESARPSHTSQYLCASSDGLRYGGNTEAFFGQGTRLTVV.

The CDR3 loop is CASSFGLAGSFTVTDTQYF. The CDR3 region has the DNA TGTGCCAGCAGTTTCGGACTAGCGGGGTCTTTTACCGTGACAGATACGCAGTATTTT. The chain couples TRBV12-3 or TRBV12-4 to TRBJ2-3, with TRBD2 matching 12 bases. V shed 3 bases, J shed 3 bases, and the junction held 13 bases outside the gene matches. The CDR3 consists of 19 residues.

V is TRBV2 and J is TRBJ2-6; TRBD1 matches 11 bases. V gave up 4 bases and J gave up 4 bases; unmatched junction bases: 3. CDR1 SNHLY and CDR2 FYNNEI come from the germline V gene. The CDR3 loop spans 16 amino acids. The CDR3 protein is CASSADRGPGANVLTF. CDR3 nucleotides: TGTGCCAGCAGTGCGGACAGGGGGCCGGGGGCCAACGTCCTGACTTTC.

This clonotype was recorded at least ten times. The chain combines TRBV24-1 with TRBJ1-5; D may be TRBD1 (6 bases). Germline values: CDR1 KGHDR, CDR2 SFDVKD. V was trimmed by 4 bases and J by 9 bases, leaving 12 bases between them. The CDR3 consists of 13 residues. The CDR3 protein is CATSDRTVRPQHF. CDR3 nucleotides: TGTGCCACCAGTGACCGGACAGTTCGGCCCCAGCATTTT.

The genes are TRBV3-1 and TRBJ2-4; tentative D call: TRBD2 (5 bases). Trimming removed 0 bases at V and 0 bases at J, with 21 bases between. In germline, CDR1 is LGHDT, CDR2 YNNKEL (reference sequence). This CDR3 has 20 residues. The CDR3 sequence: CASSQDSPLAGARAKNIQYF. The CDR3 DNA sequence: TGTGCCAGCAGCCAAGATTCCCCCCTAGCTGGTGCTCGAGCCAAAAACATTCAGTACTTC.

The chain couples TRBV5-6 to TRBJ2-3; a weak D match, TRBD1 (5 bases). CDR3 size: 15 residues. V was trimmed by 5 bases and J by 0 bases, leaving 13 bases between them. Germline CDR1 and CDR2: SGHDT and YYEEEE. The CDR3: CASRETASSTDTQYF. The CDR3 nucleotides read TGTGCCAGCAGGGAGACAGCCTCCAGCACAGATACGCAGTATTTT.

This clonotype was counted only a few times. This rearrangement joins TRBV6-2 or TRBV6-3 to TRBJ2-3, with 8 bases aligning to TRBD2. There are 15 residues in the CDR3. Trimming cost V 2 bases and J 4 bases; bases outside gene matches: 5. Germline V gene sequence: CDR1 MNHEY, CDR2 SVGEGT. CDR3 sequence: CASSYLSGGADTQYF. Written as DNA, the CDR3 is TGTGCCAGCAGTTACCTGTCCGGGGGGGCAGATACGCAGTATTTT.

The chain combines TRBV5-6 with TRBJ2-1; TRBD1 matches 9 bases. CDR3 length: 14 residues. Germline loops: CDR1 SGHDT, CDR2 YYEEEE. Germline trimming cut 7 bases from V and 9 bases from J; bases unmatched to any gene: 11. The CDR3 here is CASLPGQGRGEQFF. The CDR3 nucleotides are TGTGCCAGCCTACCGGGACAGGGTCGGGGTGAGCAGTTCTTC.

V and J are TRBV2 and TRBJ1-5; the D is unclear. V lost 2 bases and J lost 4, with 9 bases in between. Germline assignment: CDR1 SNHLY and CDR2 FYNNEI. The CDR3 contains 14 residues. In DNA form, the CDR3 reads TGTGCCAGCAGTGAAACCTCCGAGAATCAGCCCCAGCATTTT. Translated, it gives CASSETSENQPQHF.

This clonotype appeared a few times. The chain uses TRBV28 and TRBJ2-7; TRBD1 might be the D (5 bases). V was cut by 7 bases and J by 4 bases, with 8 bases left in between. The germline CDR1 and CDR2 sequences are MDHEN and SYDVKM. The CDR3 is made up of 11 amino acids. CDR3 nucleotides: TGTGCCAGCAATGACAGTTACGAGCAGTACGTC. Amino acids: CASNDSYEQYV.

This chain joins TRBV7-9 and TRBJ1-1; tentatively, D is TRBD1 (6 bases). The length of the CDR3 is 17 residues. Looked up from germline, CDR1 is SEHNR and CDR2 is FQNEAQ (reference sequence). The V end lost 4 bases, the J end lost 0 bases, and 18 bases lay between the germline ends. CDR3 sequence: CASSSEGDLHMNTEAFF. CDR3 sequence (DNA): TGTGCCAGCAGCTCCGAGGGGGACCTCCACATGAACACTGAAGCTTTCTTT.

In this sample, this clonotype turned up many times. Mismatch with germline at one junction end may stem from a read error. The J gene is TRBJ1-1, the V gene TRBV12-3 or TRBV12-4, with D uncertain. The CDR3 totals 14 residues. The chain's CDR3 is CASSSLSIEGPCSF. The CDR3 DNA reads as TGTGCCAGCAGTTCGCTAAGTATTGAAGGGCCCTGCTCATTT.

This clonotype was found a few times. This CDR3 is CASSHSTGLAGNNEQFF. The CDR3 DNA follows: TGTGCCAGCAGCCATTCGACGGGACTAGCGGGAAATAATGAGCAGTTCTTC. The genes are TRBV3-1 and TRBJ2-1, with 13 bases fitting TRBD2. Germline V gene lookup returns CDR1 LGHDT and CDR2 YNNKEL (reference sequence). V lost 3 bases to trimming and J lost 7 bases; unmatched junction nucleotides: 9. This CDR3 spans 17 amino acids.

This clonotype was counted many times. The chain combines TRBV28 with TRBJ2-7; 11 bases are a match to TRBD1. V lost 3 bases and J lost 12; bases outside the gene matches: 10. Looked up from germline, CDR1 is MDHEN and CDR2 is SYDVKM. This CDR3 has 14 amino acids. The CDR3 DNA follows: TGTGCCAGCAGTTTCCTGGACAGGGGGCGCGAACGGTACTTC. This encodes CASSFLDRGRERYF.

Only a few counts were recorded for this clonotype. The chain couples TRBV12-3 or TRBV12-4 to TRBJ2-1; 9 nucleotides agree with TRBD2. The CDR3 is made up of 15 amino acids. With V trimmed by 3 bases and J by 9 bases, 9 bases remained unmatched. The CDR3 sequence is CASSLGSGRWSEQFF. For the CDR3, the DNA is TGTGCCAGCAGTTTGGGTAGCGGGAGATGGAGTGAGCAGTTCTTC.

The rearrangement links TRBV9 to TRBJ2-7; TRBD2 matches 12 bases. Trimming removed 4 bases from V and 4 bases from J; junction bases left unmatched: 9. From germline, CDR1 is SGDLS and CDR2 YYNGEE. The CDR3 has 16 residues. CDR3 DNA sequence: TGTGCCAGCAGCCCGACGACTAGCGGGAGTAGATACGAGCAGTACTTC. This translates into CASSPTTSGSRYEQYF.

V is TRBV10-2 and J is TRBJ2-1, with D perhaps matching TRBD1 or TRBD2 (5 bases each). Trimming pared 2 bases from V and 6 bases from J, leaving 17 bases between. CDR3 size: 16 residues. Germline CDR1 is WSHSY and CDR2 is SAAADI. This CDR3 reads CASSERAAGTGNEQFF. CDR3 sequence (DNA): TGCGCCAGCAGTGAGCGCGCGGCCGGGACCGGCAATGAGCAGTTCTTC.

CDR3 residues: CASSLRTGTYGYTF. In DNA, the CDR3 is TGTGCCAGCAGTTTAAGGACAGGGACCTATGGCTACACCTTC. The rearrangement links TRBV28 to TRBJ1-2, with 8 bases lining up with TRBD1. Germline V lookup: CDR1 MDHEN, CDR2 SYDVKM. The J segment lost 4 bases and the V segment lost 2 bases, leaving 3 bases of the junction unmatched. The CDR3 consists of 14 residues.